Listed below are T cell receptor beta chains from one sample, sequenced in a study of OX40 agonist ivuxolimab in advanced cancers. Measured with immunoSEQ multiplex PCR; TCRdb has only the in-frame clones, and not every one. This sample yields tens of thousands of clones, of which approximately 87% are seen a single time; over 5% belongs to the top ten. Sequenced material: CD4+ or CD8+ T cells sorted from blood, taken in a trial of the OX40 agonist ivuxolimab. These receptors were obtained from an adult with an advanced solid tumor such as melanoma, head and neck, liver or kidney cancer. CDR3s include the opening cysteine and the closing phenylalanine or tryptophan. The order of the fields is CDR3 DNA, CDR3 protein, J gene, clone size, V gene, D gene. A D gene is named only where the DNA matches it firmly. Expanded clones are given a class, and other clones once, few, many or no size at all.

TGTGCCAGCAGCCAACGGGGCTTCACAGATACGCAGTATTTT,CASSQRGFTDTQYF,TRBJ2-3,NA,TRBV9,NA
TGTGCCAGCAGTTCAGGGCCTGGAAACACCATATATTTT,CASSSGPGNTIYF,TRBJ1-3,NA,TRBV6-5,NA
TGTGCCAGCAGCCGACTGTCTGGGGCCAACGTCCTGACTTTC,CASSRLSGANVLTF,TRBJ2-6,NA,TRBV14,NA
TGTGCCAGCGGGGACTCAGGGATTACTGAAGCTTTCTTT,CASGDSGITEAFF,TRBJ1-1,NA,TRBV6-5,NA
TGTGCCAGCGGACAGGGACACGAGCAGTACTTC,CASGQGHEQYF,TRBJ2-7,NA,TRBV6-5,TRBD1
TGTGCCACCTTGGGGACTGCCGCCGGGGAGCTGTTTTTT,CATLGTAAGELFF,TRBJ2-2,NA,TRBV6-5,NA
TGTGCCAGCCTTAGGCGGAGCTCCTATAATTCACCCCTCCACTTT,CASLRRSSYNSPLHF,TRBJ1-6,NA,TRBV28,NA
TGTGCCAGCAGCTCTGACAGACTCTCCTACGAGCAGTACTTC,CASSSDRLSYEQYF,TRBJ2-7,NA,TRBV11-2,NA
TGTGCCAGAAGCTTGGCGGGACACTTTCTCCGGGCCAACGTCCTGACTTTC,CARSLAGHFLRANVLTF,TRBJ2-6,NA,TRBV5-3,NA
TGTGCCAGCAGCGAGGCGGGCCGGACAGGGGCCGAGACCCAGTACTTC,CASSEAGRTGAETQYF,TRBJ2-5,NA,TRBV9,TRBD1
TGTGCCAGCAGCTTAGACCCTCCTGGGGACGGGGAGCTGTTTTTT,CASSLDPPGDGELFF,TRBJ2-2,NA,TRBV7-3,NA
TGTGCCAGCAGCCCCAACCACCTTTTGAATGAGCAGTTCTTC,CASSPNHLLNEQFF,TRBJ2-1,NA,TRBV11-2,NA
TGTGCCAGCCGTAGGACAGGGCTCCCGGGTCAGCCCCAGCATTTT,CASRRTGLPGQPQHF,TRBJ1-5,NA,TRBV19,TRBD1
TGTGCCAGCAGTTACTCCGGGACTTCACCCCTCCACTTT,CASSYSGTSPLHF,TRBJ1-6,NA,TRBV6-6,NA
TGCGCCAGCAGCCGGGGACTAGCGGGGGGGACGAACACCGGGGAGCTGTTTTTT,CASSRGLAGGTNTGELFF,TRBJ2-2,few,TRBV4-3,TRBD2
TGCGCCAGCAGTAAGGGCCGCGACTATGGCTACACCTTC,CASSKGRDYGYTF,TRBJ1-2,NA,TRBV10-1,NA
TGTGCCAGCAGCCAAGAACCGGGACACCGCACAGATACGCAGTATTTT,CASSQEPGHRTDTQYF,TRBJ2-3,NA,TRBV5-8,NA
TGCGCCAGCAGCCAAATGGGACTTTATGGCTACACCTTC,CASSQMGLYGYTF,TRBJ1-2,NA,TRBV4-3,NA
TGTGCCAGCAGCTTAGCAGGGGCGGAGGAAAAACTGTTTTTT,CASSLAGAEEKLFF,TRBJ1-4,NA,TRBV5-4,NA
TGTGCCAGCTCAAGAGTCACTGAAGCTTTCTTT,CASSRVTEAFF,TRBJ1-1,NA,TRBV18,NA
TGCGCCAGCAGCTTTGTTGAGGGCCATGGCTACACCTTC,CASSFVEGHGYTF,TRBJ1-2,NA,TRBV5-1,NA
TGTGCCAGCAGTGTAAAGGGGACGGGTTACGAGCAGTACTTC,CASSVKGTGYEQYF,TRBJ2-7,NA,TRBV2,NA
TGTGCCAGCAGTGAAGACCTCAGGACAGGGGCGGGCGAAAAACTGTTTTTT,CASSEDLRTGAGEKLFF,TRBJ1-4,NA,TRBV6-1,TRBD1
TGTGCCAGTAGTCCCCGACAGGGGAACACTGAAGCTTTCTTT,CASSPRQGNTEAFF,TRBJ1-1,NA,TRBV19,TRBD1
TGTGCCAGCAGCTTATCCGGGATCACAGATACGCAGTATTTT,CASSLSGITDTQYF,TRBJ2-3,NA,TRBV11-2,NA
TGTGCCAGCAGTTACAGGGGTCGTACAGATACGCAGTATTTT,CASSYRGRTDTQYF,TRBJ2-3,NA,TRBV27,TRBD1
TGTGCCAGCAGTCGGCCAGGGAGGACTGAAGCTTTCTTT,CASSRPGRTEAFF,TRBJ1-1,NA,TRBV2,NA
TGTGCCAGCAGCCCCCATGGGGGGCGGACATGGTATGAGCAGTTCTTC,CASSPHGGRTWYEQFF,TRBJ2-1,NA,TRBV14,NA
TGTGCCAGCAGAGGACAGGGGAGGAGCACTGAAGCTTTCTTT,CASRGQGRSTEAFF,TRBJ1-1,NA,TRBV27,TRBD1
TGTGCCAGCAGCTTCGACAAGAACTATGGCTACACCTTC,CASSFDKNYGYTF,TRBJ1-2,NA,TRBV7-2,NA
TGTGCCGCCGGCGGGCAGGCAACTACTGAAGCTTTCTTT,CAAGGQATTEAFF,TRBJ1-1,NA,TRBV10-3,NA
TGTGCCAGTAGTACGGGACAGGGATTAGCTTTCTTT,CASSTGQGLAFF,TRBJ1-1,NA,TRBV19,TRBD1
TGCGCCAGCAGCTTGCGGGGCTTGAGCACAGATACGCAGTATTTT,CASSLRGLSTDTQYF,TRBJ2-3,NA,TRBV5-1,NA
TGTGCCAGCAGCCCACCGGGAGGGGTGGAGACCCAGTACTTC,CASSPPGGVETQYF,TRBJ2-5,NA,TRBV6-6,TRBD2
TGTGCCAGCGGAGGTGGCAATCAGCCCCAGCATTTT,CASGGGNQPQHF,TRBJ1-5,NA,TRBV6-5,NA
TGTGCCAGCCTCTCTAGCGGGAGCACAGATACGCAGTATTTT,CASLSSGSTDTQYF,TRBJ2-3,NA,TRBV2,TRBD2
TGTGCCAGCAGCTACAGCCAGGGGGCACACACCATATATTTT,CASSYSQGAHTIYF,TRBJ1-3,NA,TRBV7-8,TRBD1
TGTGCCAGCAGCCCCCATTCCGGGACTTCCTACAATGAGCAGTTCTTC,CASSPHSGTSYNEQFF,TRBJ2-1,NA,TRBV4-2,NA
TGTGCCAGCAACACAGGGAATCAGCCCCAGCATTTT,CASNTGNQPQHF,TRBJ1-5,NA,TRBV6-5,NA
TGCGCCAGCAGGAAGGGCGGGGAGCTGTTTTTT,CASRKGGELFF,TRBJ2-2,NA,TRBV5-1,NA
TGCGCCAGCAGCTTCGGACAGGGGAAAAATGATGAAGCTTTCTTT,CASSFGQGKNDEAFF,TRBJ1-1,NA,TRBV5-1,TRBD1
TGTGCCAGCAGCAGCGGGACTAGTCTTACCGGGGAGCTGTTTTTT,CASSSGTSLTGELFF,TRBJ2-2,NA,TRBV5-5,TRBD2
TGTGCCAGCAGCCAACCGGGACTAGCTAGGGTCGGGGAGCTGTTTTTT,CASSQPGLARVGELFF,TRBJ2-2,NA,TRBV14,TRBD2
TGCGCCAGCAGCCAAGAAAGTGGGCGGACGGTATCCTACGAGCAGTACTTC,CASSQESGRTVSYEQYF,TRBJ2-7,NA,TRBV4-1,NA
TGCGCCAGCAGTCAAGTAATAGGGGATCAGCCCCAGCATTTT,CASSQVIGDQPQHF,TRBJ1-5,NA,TRBV23-1,NA
TGTGCCAGCCTACCCGGGACAGGATATAGCACAGATACGCAGTATTTT,CASLPGTGYSTDTQYF,TRBJ2-3,NA,TRBV27,TRBD1
TGTGCCAGCAGCCAAAAGGGCGGTTATCAAAGGTACCAAGAGACCCAGTACTTC,CASSQKGGYQRYQETQYF,TRBJ2-5,once,TRBV5-4,NA
TGTGCCAGCAGTTCCTTTGATGAAAAACTGTTTTTT,CASSSFDEKLFF,TRBJ1-4,NA,TRBV28,NA